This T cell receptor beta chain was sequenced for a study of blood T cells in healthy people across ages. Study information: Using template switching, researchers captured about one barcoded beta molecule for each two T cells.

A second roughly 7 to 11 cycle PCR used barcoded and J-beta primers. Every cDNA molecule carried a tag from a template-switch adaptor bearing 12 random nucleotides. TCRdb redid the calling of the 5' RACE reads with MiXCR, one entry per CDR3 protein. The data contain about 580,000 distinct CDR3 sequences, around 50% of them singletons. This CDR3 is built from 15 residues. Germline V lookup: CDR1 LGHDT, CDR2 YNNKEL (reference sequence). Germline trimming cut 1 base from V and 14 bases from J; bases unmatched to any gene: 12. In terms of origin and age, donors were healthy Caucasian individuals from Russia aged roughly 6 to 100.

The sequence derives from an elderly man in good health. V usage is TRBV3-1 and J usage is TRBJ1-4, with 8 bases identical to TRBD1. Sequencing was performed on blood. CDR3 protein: CASSQGSNRGSSLFF. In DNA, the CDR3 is TGTGCCAGCAGCCAAGGATCGAACAGGGGGTCTTCGCTGTTTTTT.